This T cell receptor (beta chain) comes out of a study of post-analysis software for immune sequencing data. The study, taken as a whole, reports: Significantly lower normalized Chao1 diversity was seen in multiple sclerosis patients than in controls. Strong same-batch co-clustering of samples appeared with F measure clustering. Relative to controls, patients had a few TRBV segments at higher frequency, with TRBV5-6, TRBV5-1 and TRBV20-1 among these.

Details on this clonotype: Its antigen is not identified.

Unique molecular identifiers featured in each of the TCR beta cDNA libraries. TCRdb itself ran the PCR reads through MiXCR, one entry per CDR3 protein. Counted here are over 150,000 distinct CDR3 sequences, about 29% occurring once; the ten biggest clones make up roughly 1.6%. The CDR3 length is 13 residues. Trimming cost V 4 bases and J 2 bases, with 8 bases left between them. Germline CDR1 and CDR2: MGHDK and SYGVNS. This chain connects TRBV25-1 to TRBJ1-1, with D unclear. The specimen sequenced was blood. This TCR was sampled from a girl between 5 and 17 years old with multiple sclerosis. The DNA for the CDR3 is TGTGCCAGCAGTGGGATGGTAAACACTGAAGCTTTCTTT. Protein product: CASSGMVNTEAFF.